This T cell receptor beta chain is drawn from a study of OX40 agonist ivuxolimab in advanced cancers. In the study overall: About 44% of patients had received prior checkpoint inhibitor therapy.

The method was immunoSEQ multiplex PCR; TCRdb's version includes in-frame clones alone and lacks a portion of them. The data contain fewer than 85,000 clones, around 86% of them singletons. The TCR comes from an adult with an advanced solid tumor such as melanoma, head and neck, liver or kidney cancer. The sample in question was CD4+ or CD8+ T cells sorted from blood, obtained in a trial of the OX40 agonist ivuxolimab.

DNA of the CDR3: TGTGCCAGCAGTACTGGGACATTTTCCGAAAAACTGTTTTTT. The encoded protein is CASSTGTFSEKLFF. This chain connects TRBV6-1 to TRBJ1-4, with D perhaps TRBD1 (6 bases). CDR1 MNHNS and CDR2 SASEGT come from the germline V gene. The CDR3 length is 14 residues. Trimming cost V 5 bases and J 8 bases, with 15 bases left between them.